The rows below give T cell receptor beta chains drawn from one sample of a study of neoadjuvant nivolumab and ipilimumab in lung cancer. Using immunoSEQ multiplex PCR, the repertoire was profiled, and TCRdb retains in-frame clones only, with some absent. The sample holds tens of thousands of clones, 65% to 85% seen once. The sequencing used peripheral blood, collected before neoadjuvant nivolumab, alone or with ipilimumab. These receptors all come from an adult with non-small cell lung cancer. CDR3s include the opening cysteine and the closing phenylalanine or tryptophan. D genes are given only for firm matches. Size values are once, few and many counts, or a class for expanded clones, and some rows have none.

d_gene	abundance	v_gene	j_gene	CDR3aa	CDR3nt
NA	NA	TRBV2	TRBJ2-3	CASMRGTDTQYF	TGTGCCAGCATGAGGGGAACAGATACGCAGTATTTT
NA	few	TRBV6-1	TRBJ2-5	CASLPRGRETQYF	TGTGCCAGCCTCCCGAGGGGCCGAGAGACCCAGTACTTC
NA	NA	TRBV19	TRBJ2-7	CASSTAYEQYF	TGTGCCAGTTCCACGGCGTACGAGCAGTACTTC
TRBD1	NA	TRBV4-3	TRBJ2-7	CASSQVQGAYEQYF	TGCGCCAGCAGCCAAGTCCAGGGGGCCTACGAGCAGTACTTC
TRBD1	NA	TRBV7-3	TRBJ2-2	CASSETGGDTGELFF	TGTGCCAGCAGCGAAACAGGGGGCGACACCGGGGAGCTGTTTTTT
TRBD2	NA	TRBV7-6	TRBJ2-6	CASSLGSGGYSSGANVLTF	TGTGCCAGCAGCTTAGGTAGCGGGGGGTATTCCTCTGGGGCCAACGTCCTGACTTTC
TRBD2	NA	TRBV5-4	TRBJ2-3	CASSLDPGGFADTQYF	TGTGCCAGCAGCTTGGATCCGGGGGGTTTTGCAGATACGCAGTATTTT
NA	NA	TRBV6-5	TRBJ2-7	CASRERFTAYEQYF	TGTGCCAGCAGGGAGCGATTTACTGCCTACGAGCAGTACTTC
NA	NA	TRBV15	TRBJ2-2	CATSTTGAITGELFF	TGTGCCACCAGCACAACGGGAGCTATCACCGGGGAGCTGTTTTTT
NA	NA	TRBV29-1	TRBJ2-1	CSAEASLSYNEQFF	TGCAGCGCGGAAGCCAGCCTTTCCTACAATGAGCAGTTCTTC
NA	NA	TRBV18	TRBJ2-7	CASSPGYEQYF	TGTGCCAGCTCACCAGGCTACGAGCAGTACTTC
TRBD2	NA	TRBV7-9	TRBJ2-5	CASSFTGGIETQYF	TGTGCCAGCAGCTTTACGGGGGGGATTGAGACCCAGTACTTC
NA	NA	TRBV21-1	TRBJ1-2	CATKTPNYGYTF	TGTGCCACCAAGACACCTAACTATGGCTACACCTTC
NA	NA	TRBV11-2	TRBJ1-5	CASSLDSAGWGQPQHF	TGTGCCAGCAGCTTAGATTCCGCAGGGTGGGGTCAGCCCCAGCATTTT
NA	NA	TRBV4-2	TRBJ1-5	CASSQEGRGNQPQHF	TGTGCCAGCAGCCAAGAGGGCCGAGGGAACCAGCCCCAGCATTTT
TRBD1	NA	TRBV4-3	TRBJ2-1	CASSQTRGPGYNEQFF	TGCGCCAGCAGCCAAACAAGGGGGCCGGGTTACAATGAGCAGTTCTTC
NA	NA	TRBV6-5	TRBJ1-2	CASSQTPGGYGYTF	TGTGCCAGCAGTCAAACACCGGGAGGATATGGCTACACCTTC
NA	few	TRBV10-2	TRBJ2-1	CASTQGPEQFF	TGCGCCAGCACGCAGGGCCCTGAGCAGTTCTTC
NA	NA	TRBV5-1	TRBJ1-5	CASSPMDSHNQPQHF	TGCGCCAGCAGCCCAATGGACAGCCACAATCAGCCCCAGCATTTT
NA	NA	TRBV6-1	TRBJ2-5	CASRQYQETQYF	TGTGCCAGCAGACAGTACCAAGAGACCCAGTACTTC
TRBD1	NA	TRBV28	TRBJ1-1	CASSLSGTGLSYTEAFF	TGTGCCAGCAGTTTGTCCGGGACAGGGCTGTCGTACACTGAAGCTTTCTTT
NA	NA	TRBV10-3	TRBJ2-2	CAISAGGGNLGNTGELFF	TGTGCCATCAGTGCGGGAGGGGGCAATCTTGGGAACACCGGGGAGCTGTTTTTT
TRBD2	NA	TRBV29-1	TRBJ2-5	CSGRGGETQYF	TGCAGCGGCCGGGGGGGGGAGACCCAGTACTTC
NA	NA	TRBV18	TRBJ1-5	CASSPNLRTQGNQPQHF	TGTGCCAGCTCACCCAATCTCCGGACACAGGGCAATCAGCCCCAGCATTTT
TRBD1	NA	TRBV6-6	TRBJ2-7	CASSYGDRGPYEQYF	TGTGCCAGCAGTTACGGGGACAGGGGGCCCTACGAGCAGTACTTC
NA	NA	TRBV5-5	TRBJ2-2	CASSSTVNTGELFF	TGTGCCAGCAGTTCAACAGTGAACACCGGGGAGCTGTTTTTT
NA	NA	TRBV6-1	TRBJ1-5	CASAGASNNQPQHF	TGTGCCAGCGCAGGGGCGAGTAACAATCAGCCCCAGCATTTT
NA	NA	TRBV19	TRBJ2-4	CASSATWGITQNIQYF	TGTGCCAGTAGCGCAACATGGGGTATTACTCAAAACATTCAGTACTTC
NA	NA	TRBV2	TRBJ2-3	CASRSFPSTDTQYF	TGTGCCAGCAGGAGCTTCCCTAGCACAGATACGCAGTATTTT
NA	NA	TRBV14	TRBJ2-1	CASSQAGFGLENEQFF	TGTGCCAGCAGCCAAGCAGGGTTTGGGCTTGAGAATGAGCAGTTCTTC
TRBD1	once	TRBV6-5	TRBJ1-2	CASSYGQGAYGYTF	TGTGCCAGCAGTTACGGGCAGGGGGCCTATGGCTACACCTTC
NA	NA	TRBV10-3	TRBJ2-7	CAIKGRSSYEQYF	TGTGCCATCAAGGGACGGAGCTCCTACGAGCAGTACTTC
TRBD1	once	TRBV6-5	TRBJ2-7	CASSYSLGQVSYEQYF	TGTGCCAGCAGTTACTCGTTAGGACAGGTCTCCTACGAGCAGTACTTC
TRBD1	NA	TRBV19	TRBJ2-5	CASTTGSQETQYF	TGTGCCAGTACGACAGGGAGCCAAGAGACCCAGTACTTC
NA	few	TRBV6-6	TRBJ1-1	CASSSLGPAFF	TGTGCCAGCAGCAGCCTGGGGCCAGCTTTCTTT
NA	few	TRBV5-1	TRBJ2-5	CASSPRPNQETQYF	TGCGCCAGCAGCCCCCGCCCGAATCAAGAGACCCAGTACTTC
NA	few	TRBV5-5	TRBJ1-6	CASTQEESPNSPLHF	TGTGCCAGCACCCAGGAAGAGTCCCCCAATTCACCCCTCCACTTT
TRBD2	NA	TRBV6-1	TRBJ2-5	CASGASGQETQYF	TGTGCCAGTGGGGCTAGCGGGCAAGAGACCCAGTACTTC
NA	once	TRBV5-4	TRBJ1-3	CASSLAGGNTIYF	TGTGCCAGCAGCTTGGCCGGGGGAAACACCATATATTTT
NA	NA	TRBV27	TRBJ1-4	CASSLTEGRKLFF	TGTGCCAGCAGTTTAACGGAGGGAAGGAAACTGTTTTTT
NA	few	TRBV19	TRBJ1-6	CASSSGTPTGDTNSPLHF	TGTGCCAGTAGTAGCGGAACCCCGACAGGAGATACTAATTCACCCCTCCACTTT
NA	NA	TRBV10-1	TRBJ2-5	CASSAYSTGLYQETQYF	TGCGCCAGCAGTGCCTACTCGACAGGCTTGTACCAAGAGACCCAGTACTTC
TRBD1	few	TRBV18	TRBJ1-1	CASSQGQGKESEAFF	TGTGCCAGCTCGCAAGGACAGGGTAAGGAGTCCGAAGCTTTCTTT
NA	NA	TRBV11-2	TRBJ2-7	CASSSFGRSYEQYF	TGTGCCAGCAGCTCTTTTGGACGGTCCTACGAGCAGTACTTC
NA	NA	TRBV27	TRBJ1-6	CASSFRGNSPLHF	TGTGCCAGCAGTTTCCGCGGAAATTCACCCCTCCACTTT
NA	NA	TRBV9	TRBJ2-3	CASSVTSSPTDTQYF	TGTGCCAGCAGCGTAACGTCTAGCCCCACAGATACGCAGTATTTT
TRBD2	NA	TRBV5-4	TRBJ2-5	CASSLGWSSGAQETQYF	TGTGCCAGCAGCTTGGGTTGGTCTAGCGGGGCTCAAGAGACCCAGTACTTC
NA	once	TRBV6-1	TRBJ1-5	CASSVNRGNQPQHF	TGTGCCAGCAGCGTCAACAGGGGCAATCAGCCCCAGCATTTT